The 23 T cell receptor beta chains below come from one sample, sequenced in a study of blood T cell repertoires in COVID-19. Data came from immunoSEQ multiplex PCR; TCRdb stores just in-frame clones and leaves some out. This sample carries around 26,000 clones, over 90% of them seen once, and the ten largest clones take about 2%. The sequencing sample was made of peripheral blood. These TCRs come from a human donor in a cohort sampled during active COVID-19.

This sequence joins TRBV5-6 and TRBJ1-2; D gene uncertain. Germline lookup yields CDR1 SGHDT and CDR2 YYEEEE. The CDR3 covers 12 residues. V dropped 0 bases and J dropped 4 bases, with 4 bases sitting between them. CDR3 amino acids: CASSLASYGYTF. CDR3 coding DNA: TGTGCCAGCAGCTTGGCCAGCTATGGCTACACCTTC.

The J gene is TRBJ2-1, the V gene TRBV10-1; possible D gene TRBD2, 6 bases. CDR3 size: 14 residues. The V gene's germline CDR1 is WNHNN and CDR2 SYGVQD (reference sequence). Trimming removed 5 bases from V and 6 bases from J, with 14 bases in between. CDR3 DNA: TGCGCCAGCAGTCGGGACTCGGCGGGCAATGAGCAGTTCTTC. It codes for CASSRDSAGNEQFF.

V usage is TRBV3-1 (or the pseudogene TRBV3-2) and J usage is TRBJ2-1; TRBD2 aligns across 10 bases. From germline, CDR1 is LGHDT and CDR2 YNNKEL (reference sequence). The CDR3 spans 18 residues. Unmatched junction bases numbered 5, after V lost 0 bases and J lost 0 bases. Written as DNA, the CDR3 is TGTGCCAGCAGCCAAGATTTCCTAGCGGGGGCCTCCTACAATGAGCAGTTCTTC. This translates into CASSQDFLAGASYNEQFF.

This clone showed up just a few times. The chain recombines TRBV3-1 (or the pseudogene TRBV3-2) with TRBJ1-5, with 10 bases identical to TRBD1. The J segment lost 0 bases and the V segment lost 0 bases, leaving 2 bases of the junction unmatched. Germline CDR1 and CDR2: LGHDT and YNNKEL (reference sequence). The CDR3 covers 17 residues. The CDR3 region has the DNA TGTGCCAGCAGCCAAGATAGGGACAGGGGTAGCAATCAGCCCCAGCATTTT. Amino acid sequence: CASSQDRDRGSNQPQHF.

The chain carries TRBV19 and TRBJ2-1; 8 bases agree with TRBD1. The CDR3 has 14 amino acids. With V trimmed by 6 bases and J by 5 bases, 6 bases remained unmatched. The germline CDR1 and CDR2 sequences are LNHDA and SQIVND (reference sequence). The CDR3 DNA follows: TGTGCCAGTAGGACGGACAGGGTGGACAATGAGCAGTTCTTC. As protein: CASRTDRVDNEQFF.

This chain uses TRBV2 with TRBJ2-6, with D perhaps matching TRBD1 (5 bases). Germline V gene data show CDR1 as SNHLY and CDR2 as FYNNEI. This CDR3 region has 14 residues. The V gene lost 10 bases and the J gene lost 0 bases, with 10 bases spanning the gap. CDR3 sequence (DNA): TGTGCCAACCAGGGTTTCTCTGGGGCCAACGTCCTGACTTTC. Protein: CANQGFSGANVLTF. The entire variable domain, with the rest obtained from reference TRBV2 and TRBJ2-6, is as follows: EPEVTQTPSHQVTQMGQEVILRCVPISNHLYFYWYRQILGQKVEFLVSFYNNEISEKSEIFDDQFSVERPDGSNFTLKIRSTKLEDSAMYFCANQGFSGANVLTFGAGSRLTVL.

The V gene is TRBV6-6, the J gene TRBJ1-4; 9 nucleotides line up with TRBD1. Germline lookup yields CDR1 MNHNY and CDR2 SVGAGI (reference sequence). CDR3 length: 15 residues. V trimming: 5 bases; J trimming: 8 bases; junction bases outside the gene matches: 9. DNA for the CDR3: TGTGCCAGCAGTCCTCCCGGGACAGGGAAAGAAAAACTGTTTTTT. Its translation is CASSPPGTGKEKLFF.

This clone has just one count. The chain uses TRBV28 and TRBJ2-1, with a weak D call TRBD1 (6 bases). CDR3 size: 15 residues. V was clipped by 4 bases and J by 0 bases, with 10 bases between them. CDR1 MDHEN and CDR2 SYDVKM come from the germline V gene. The CDR3 loop is CASSSGANSYNEQFF. DNA of the CDR3: TGTGCCAGCAGTTCAGGGGCTAACTCCTACAATGAGCAGTTCTTC.

The chain combines TRBV11-3 with TRBJ1-2; D possibly corresponds to TRBD1 (5 bases). CDR1 and CDR2 (germline): SGHNT, YENEEA. The CDR3 is made up of 13 amino acids. With 5 bases removed from V and 2 bases from J, the gap between germline ends came to 9 bases. The CDR3 region has the DNA TGTGCCAGCAGCCCCGACAGAAACTATGGCTACACCTTC. Protein: CASSPDRNYGYTF.

This clone has a single count. This chain joins TRBV6-1 and TRBJ1-5; a possible D gene is TRBD1 (5 bases). The length of the CDR3 is 17 residues. Looked up from germline, CDR1 is MNHNS and CDR2 is SASEGT. V lost 4 bases and J lost 1, with 17 bases in between. CDR3 amino acids: CASSGRDGLVSNQPQHF. The CDR3 nucleotides are TGTGCCAGCAGTGGCAGGGATGGTTTGGTAAGCAATCAGCCCCAGCATTTT.

This sequence joins TRBV15 and TRBJ1-3; 7 nucleotides match TRBD1. V shed 0 bases, J shed 4 bases, and the junction held 6 bases outside the gene matches. Germline CDR1 reads LNHNV; CDR2 reads YYDKDF (reference sequence). The length of the CDR3 is 16 residues. Written as DNA, the CDR3 is TGTGCCACCAGCAGAGATCGGAGGGGGCGCGGAAACACCATATATTTT. Amino acids: CATSRDRRGRGNTIYF.

The CDR3: CASSIDRGAGDTQYF. The CDR3 coding sequence is TGCGCCAGCAGCATCGACAGGGGGGCGGGAGATACGCAGTATTTT. This chain connects TRBV5-1 to TRBJ2-3, with 9 bases lining up with TRBD1. The CDR3 has 15 amino acids. V trimming: 4 bases; J trimming: 5 bases; junction bases outside the gene matches: 8. From germline, CDR1 is SGHRS and CDR2 YFSETQ.

This CDR3 is CASSLESGDHSPLHF. In DNA, the CDR3 is TGTGCCAGCAGCTTAGAGTCAGGCGACCATTCACCCCTCCACTTT. This chain uses TRBV11-2 with TRBJ1-6; no clear D. Trimming took off 0 bases at V and 8 bases at J, with 11 bases between the two ends. Germline CDR1 and CDR2: SGHAT and FQNNGV. CDR3 size: 15 residues.

The V call is TRBV19, the J call TRBJ2-3, with D unclear. This CDR3 is built from 13 residues. Germline lookup yields CDR1 LNHDA and CDR2 SQIVND (reference sequence). The ends were cut back, 3 bases at V and 1 base at J, with 5 bases in the middle. CDR3: CASSIEGTDTQYF. The CDR3 region has the DNA TGTGCCAGTAGTATCGAGGGCACAGATACGCAGTATTTT.

The gene calls are TRBV7-2 and TRBJ2-7, with D possibly matching TRBD1 (6 bases). This CDR3 region has 13 residues. Trimming took off 6 bases at V and 6 bases at J, with 15 bases between the two ends. The germline gives CDR1 SGHTA, CDR2 FQGNSA. CDR3 sequence: CASRTGLPSEQYF. The CDR3, as DNA: TGTGCCAGCAGGACAGGCTTACCTAGCGAGCAGTACTTC.

The chain couples TRBV2 to TRBJ2-5; no reliable D call. Germline V CDR1 and CDR2: SNHLY, FYNNEI. V lost 4 bases and J lost 5, with 5 bases in between. The CDR3 has 11 amino acids. CDR3 DNA sequence: TGTGCCAGCAGTGTTCGTGAGACCCAGTACTTC. Its translation: CASSVRETQYF.

The V and J genes are TRBV7-9 and TRBJ2-7; 9 bases fit TRBD1. The CDR3 is 15 residues long. Germline values: CDR1 SEHNR, CDR2 FQNEAQ (reference sequence). The junction had 7 bases not matched to a gene; V was cut back by 0 bases and J by 7 bases. CDR3 sequence reads: CASSLAGTGKGEQYF. The CDR3 nucleotides read TGTGCCAGCAGCTTAGCCGGGACAGGGAAGGGAGAGCAGTACTTC.

The V and J genes are TRBV5-6 and TRBJ1-2, with 9 bases identical to TRBD1. The CDR3 length is 14 residues. CDR1 and CDR2 from the germline V gene are SGHDT and YYEEEE. V shed 4 bases and J 8 bases; nucleotides not matched to a gene: 9. The CDR3 bases are TGTGCCAGCAGCCCGGGGACAGGGAGAGGGGGCTACACCTTC. Amino acid sequence: CASSPGTGRGGYTF.

The chain joins TRBV2 to TRBJ1-3; TRBD1 matches at 7 bases. The CDR3 length is 16 residues. Germline CDR1 is SNHLY and CDR2 is FYNNEI. V trimming: 6 bases; J trimming: 4 bases; junction bases outside the gene matches: 12. CDR3 in amino acids: CASSNDLTGDGNTIYF. The DNA for the CDR3 is TGTGCCAGCAGCAATGACCTAACAGGGGACGGAAACACCATATATTTT.

The chain combines TRBV6-2 or TRBV6-3 with TRBJ1-2; 7 positions match TRBD1. The length of the CDR3 is 18 residues. Germline values: CDR1 MNHEY, CDR2 SVGEGT. After removal of 4 bases from V and 2 bases from J, the junction contained 16 bases not matched to a gene. The CDR3 loop is CASSSLRDSSYSNYGYTF. The CDR3 DNA reads as TGTGCCAGCAGTTCCCTAAGGGACAGCTCTTATTCCAACTATGGCTACACCTTC.

The V call is TRBV29-1, the J call TRBJ2-7; TRBD1 might be the D (5 bases). The CDR3 is 13 amino acids. Deletions cut 0 bases from V and 2 bases from J, with 8 bases between. The germline V gene has CDR1 SQVTM and CDR2 ANQGSEA. DNA for the CDR3: TGCAGCGTTGAAGACAGGGAAACCTACGAGCAGTACTTC. It yields the protein CSVEDRETYEQYF.

This sequence joins TRBV27 and TRBJ2-7, with D perhaps TRBD1 (6 bases). Germline CDR1 and CDR2: MNHEY and SMNVEV (reference sequence). The CDR3 sequence is 15 residues long. V lost 6 bases to trimming and J lost 4 bases, with 19 bases between them. CDR3 DNA sequence: TGTGCCAGCAGGTTACAGGGAAACAGGGATTACGAGCAGTACTTC. It codes for CASRLQGNRDYEQYF.

The chain recombines TRBV2 with TRBJ1-3; D unclear. V was trimmed by 6 bases and J by 0 bases, leaving 9 bases between them. Germline lookup yields CDR1 SNHLY and CDR2 FYNNEI. The CDR3 has 14 amino acids. CDR3 region: CASSGVRSGNTIYF. CDR3 nucleotide sequence: TGTGCCAGCAGCGGGGTTCGCTCTGGAAACACCATATATTTT.